This paragraph reports one T cell receptor (beta chain). The antigen this receptor binds is unknown. No quality values exist for individual bases; no much larger clone is one base distant. Library method: the immunoSEQ multiplex PCR assay. Here the immuneACCESS table is served through TCRdb, limited to in-frame sequences with V and J called. Missing clones are a known gap in these copies; in checked studies unresolved V genes cover under half, and the rest lacks a known reason. This sample gives tens of thousands of clones in total; 80% to 95% of them show up just once. Together, the top ten hold approximately 0.77% of the sample. These data belong to a study of T cell repertoires and Cas9 in healthy adults (dated by TCRdb to about 2018). About the study as a whole: Within the CD4 and CD8 compartments, SpCas9-reactive T cells were assessed for multi-effector potency, cytotoxicity and lineage determination. The study looked at preexisting T cell immunity to the Streptococcus pyogenes Cas9 nuclease (SpCas9), which is used in CRISPR gene editing.

Looking up the germline V gene yields CDR1 KGHSH and CDR2 LQKENI. At the junction V is shortened by 10 bases and J by 4 bases; bases outside the gene matches: 7. From its cysteine to its phenylalanine, the CDR3 spans 13 amino acids. The entry retains the CDR3 DNA only, 39 bases that are in frame from base 1. What the authors observed across the whole study: Proliferation and function of SpCas9-reactive effector T cells were reported to be mitigated in vitro by SpCas9-reactive regulatory T cells.

Donors were healthy humans. Here the chain combines TRBV18 and TRBJ2-3, with 8 bases aligning to TRBD2. This TCR was recovered from a human donor in good health. Sequencing used CD4+ effector T cells (CD127+, CD25-, CD137-, CD154-) from PBMCs; culture status not recorded. The CDR3 protein sequence reads: CATQTSASDTQYF. The nucleotide sequence reads as follows: TGTGCCACCCAGACTAGCGCCTCAGATACGCAGTATTTT.